Shown below are 29 T cell receptor beta chains from a single sample sequenced in a study of blood T cell repertoires in COVID-19. TCRdb keeps only in-frame clones here, not all; method: immunoSEQ multiplex PCR. The sample includes fewer than 300,000 clones, approximately 92% of them seen just once. Sequencing was done on a sample of PBMCs or T cells enriched from blood (not recorded which). Receptors originate from a woman in her thirties who had recovered from COVID-19.

The chain joins TRBV18 to TRBJ2-3, with TRBD1 matching 7 bases. The V gene end was trimmed by 5 bases and the J gene end by 0 bases; junction bases not matched to a gene: 8. CDR1 is KGHSH, CDR2 LQKENI, per germline. The CDR3 is made up of 16 amino acids. CDR3 coding DNA: TGTGCCAGCTCATCGAAGACAGGGTCTAGCACAGATACGCAGTATTTT. Protein product: CASSSKTGSSTDTQYF.

This rearrangement joins TRBV7-9 to TRBJ2-7; possibly TRBD2 for D (7 bases). This CDR3 has 14 residues. The V and J ends lost 7 bases and 6 bases respectively, with 19 bases between them. Per germline, CDR1 SEHNR and CDR2 FQNEAQ (reference sequence). The CDR3 region has the DNA TGTGCCAGCAAATGGGGGGGCGGAGGGTCCGAGCAGTACTTC. Amino acids: CASKWGGGGSEQYF.

The V and J genes are TRBV4-3 and TRBJ1-1; 7 nucleotides align to TRBD1. Germline assignment: CDR1 LGHNA and CDR2 YSLEER. Trimming at V came to 4 bases and at J to 5 bases, leaving 7 bases not matched to a gene. The CDR3 totals 14 residues. CDR3 amino acids: CASSRNTGDTEAFF. DNA of the CDR3: TGCGCCAGCAGCCGGAATACAGGGGATACTGAAGCTTTCTTT.

V and J are TRBV7-2 and TRBJ2-5; 15 nucleotides match TRBD2. CDR3 length: 16 residues. The germline CDR1 and CDR2 sequences are SGHTA and FQGNSA. V dropped 0 bases and J dropped 4; count of bases not matched to a gene: 0. The CDR3 nucleotides are TGTGCCAGCAGCTTAGCGGGACTAGCGGGAGGAGAGACCCAGTACTTC. As protein: CASSLAGLAGGETQYF.

V is TRBV21-1 and J is TRBJ2-1; the table's D call, TRBD1, has no DNA check behind it. TRBV21-1 is designated a pseudogene. The CDR3 loop spans 16 amino acids. Written as DNA, the CDR3 is TGTGCCAGCAGCGAGACCCCGGGACAGGGGGTCAATGAGCAGTTCTTC. It encodes CASSETPGQGVNEQFF.

The V and J genes are TRBV4-1 and TRBJ2-2; perhaps TRBD1 as D (6 bases). V was pared by 1 base and J by 3 bases, with 9 bases between. This CDR3 region has 15 residues. Germline V gene lookup returns CDR1 MGHRA and CDR2 YSYEKL. The CDR3 is CASSQGAGDTGELFF. CDR3 in DNA: TGCGCCAGCAGCCAAGGGGCAGGGGACACCGGGGAGCTGTTTTTT.

The gene calls are TRBV24-1 and TRBJ2-3; 8 positions agree with TRBD2. Germline V gene sequence: CDR1 KGHDR, CDR2 SFDVKD. The CDR3 contains 16 residues. The junction had 4 bases not matched to a gene; V was cut back by 3 bases and J by 0 bases. CDR3 sequence (DNA): TGTGCCACCAGTGATCTATCTAGCGGGAGCACAGATACGCAGTATTTT. This translates into CATSDLSSGSTDTQYF.

V and J are TRBV18 and TRBJ2-7; D remains unclear. CDR1 and CDR2 (germline): KGHSH, LQKENI. The CDR3 consists of 14 residues. Trimming stripped 0 bases from V and 4 bases from J, with 10 bases between. The DNA for the CDR3 is TGTGCCAGCTCACCACCTGGCAGATCTTACGAGCAGTACTTC. It encodes CASSPPGRSYEQYF.

The genes are TRBV5-6 and TRBJ2-7; the D is unclear. This CDR3 region has 13 residues. The ends were cut back, 5 bases at V and 4 bases at J, with 13 bases in the middle. CDR1 SGHDT and CDR2 YYEEEE come from the germline V gene. The CDR3 reads CASSPPERYEQYF. The CDR3 DNA follows: TGTGCCAGCAGTCCCCCGGAGAGGTACGAGCAGTACTTC.

This chain links TRBV5-1 with TRBJ2-3, with D perhaps TRBD1 (5 bases). CDR3 length: 14 amino acids. Trimming took off 0 bases at V and 2 bases at J, with 7 bases between the two ends. CDR1 SGHRS and CDR2 YFSETQ come from the germline V gene. For the CDR3, the DNA is TGCGCCAGCAGCTTGGATGGACACACAGATACGCAGTATTTT. This codes for CASSLDGHTDTQYF.

V is TRBV28 and J is TRBJ1-1; weak D call: TRBD1 (5 bases). The germline V gene encodes CDR1 MDHEN and CDR2 SYDVKM. Trimming stripped 1 base from V and 1 base from J, with 16 bases between. The CDR3 consists of 17 residues. In DNA, the CDR3 is TGTGCCAGCAGTTTATTCGGGCAGGGCTATCCGAACACTGAAGCTTTCTTT. This sequence encodes CASSLFGQGYPNTEAFF.

This sequence joins TRBV10-3 and TRBJ2-5, with TRBD2 matching 7 bases. J lost 4 bases, V lost 3 bases, and 5 bases had no gene match. The germline V gene has CDR1 ENHRY and CDR2 SYGVKD. The CDR3 loop spans 14 amino acids. The CDR3 DNA is TGTGCCATCAGTGATAAGCGGGAAATAGAGACCCAGTACTTC. This encodes CAISDKREIETQYF.

J is TRBJ2-5 and V is TRBV29-1, with D unresolved. The CDR3 runs to 14 residues. V was trimmed by 3 bases and J by 3 bases, leaving 14 bases between them. Germline loops: CDR1 SQVTM, CDR2 ANQGSEA. CDR3 bases: TGCAGCGTTGAGATTGTGGCAGGCAAAGAGACCCAGTACTTC. Its protein is CSVEIVAGKETQYF. Filled out from reference TRBV29-1 and TRBJ2-5, the complete variable domain reads SAVISQKPSRDICQRGTSLTIQCQVDSQVTMMFWYRQQPGQSLTLIATANQGSEATYESGFVIDKFPISRPNLTFSTLTVSNMSPEDSSIYLCSVEIVAGKETQYFGPGTRLLVL.

This sequence joins TRBV27 and TRBJ1-3; 8 bases match TRBD1. The junction had 4 bases not matched to a gene; V was cut back by 5 bases and J by 1 base. The germline V gene encodes CDR1 MNHEY and CDR2 SMNVEV (reference sequence). CDR3 length: 15 amino acids. CDR3 sequence: CASSLTGGSGNTIYF. Here the CDR3 DNA reads TGTGCCAGCAGTCTTACAGGGGGGTCTGGAAACACCATATATTTT.

Points on this clone: Other nucleotide sequences in the sample specify the same CDR3. The chain uses TRBV27 and TRBJ2-7; perhaps TRBD1 as D (5 bases). V was shortened by 4 bases and J by 0 bases, with 7 bases between the two germline ends. CDR1 and CDR2 (germline): MNHEY, SMNVEV (reference sequence). The CDR3 is 13 residues long. CDR3 residues: CASSSQGSYEQYF. The CDR3 DNA reads as TGTGCCAGCAGTTCTCAGGGCTCCTACGAGCAGTACTTC.

The chain couples TRBV21-1 to TRBJ2-1; TRBD2 is the table's D call, not checked against the DNA. TRBV21-1 is tagged as a pseudogene. The CDR3 totals 16 residues. DNA of the CDR3: TGTGCCAGCAGCAGGAGGGGACTTCCACAATACAATGAGCAGTTCTTC. It encodes CASSRRGLPQYNEQFF.

Of note for this clone: Other DNA sequences in this specimen translate into the identical CDR3. This chain uses TRBV19 with TRBJ1-1, with 7 bases aligning to TRBD1. Germline values: CDR1 LNHDA, CDR2 SQIVND (reference sequence). V lost 1 base and J lost 1; bases outside the gene matches: 0. The CDR3 runs to 14 residues. The CDR3 protein is CASSIGTGNTEAFF. CDR3 coding DNA: TGTGCCAGTAGTATAGGGACAGGGAACACTGAAGCTTTCTTT.

J is TRBJ2-2 and V is TRBV11-2, with TRBD1 matching 7 bases. This CDR3 spans 17 amino acids. Germline trimming cut 5 bases from V and 0 bases from J; bases unmatched to any gene: 9. Looked up from germline, CDR1 is SGHAT and CDR2 is FQNNGV. The CDR3 DNA reads TGTGCCAGCAGCCCCCGCGGCAGGGGGACGAACACCGGGGAGCTGTTTTTT. Translating gives CASSPRGRGTNTGELFF.

The V call is TRBV7-2, the J call TRBJ1-2, with D maybe TRBD1 (6 bases). V shed 6 bases and J shed 10 bases, with 18 bases lying between them. Germline lookup yields CDR1 SGHTA and CDR2 FQGNSA. The length of the CDR3 is 13 residues. The CDR3 sequence is CASSPPGHSSYTF. The CDR3 nucleotides read TGTGCCAGCAGTCCACCGGGACATTCCTCCTACACCTTC.

The chain has TRBV7-9 and TRBJ2-1; 8 nucleotides match TRBD2. V trimming: 5 bases; J trimming: 6 bases; junction bases outside the gene matches: 9. Germline V gene sequence: CDR1 SEHNR, CDR2 FQNEAQ (reference sequence). The CDR3 totals 15 residues. This CDR3 reads CASSPGGTRINEQFF. The CDR3 DNA reads TGTGCCAGCAGCCCCGGCGGGACTAGGATCAATGAGCAGTTCTTC.

A single count supports this clone. This chain connects TRBV29-1 to TRBJ1-2; D not resolved. CDR3 size: 11 residues. Trimming left V 7 bases short and J 3 bases short, with 9 bases between. Looked up from germline, CDR1 is SQVTM and CDR2 is ANQGSEA. CDR3 amino acids: CSAKPDYGYTF. CDR3 nucleotides: TGCAGCGCTAAACCAGACTATGGCTACACCTTC.

The chain links TRBV2 to TRBJ2-3, with D tentatively TRBD2 (6 bases). This CDR3 has 14 residues. Deletions cut 7 bases from V and 2 bases from J, with 13 bases between. CDR1 SNHLY and CDR2 FYNNEI come from the germline V gene. CDR3 DNA sequence: TGTGCCAGCACCGTCACGGGACTCACAGATACGCAGTATTTT. Translating it yields CASTVTGLTDTQYF.

CDR3 sequence: CASSPRQNSPLHF. The DNA of the CDR3 is TGTGCCAGCTCACCACGACAGAATTCACCCCTCCACTTT. V gene TRBV18 combines with J gene TRBJ1-6; TRBD1 is a possible D gene (5 bases). Germline V CDR1 and CDR2: KGHSH, LQKENI. There are 13 residues in the CDR3. V was trimmed by 1 base and J by 7 bases, leaving 5 bases between them.

The genes are TRBV15 and TRBJ2-1; possibly TRBD2 for D (6 bases). The CDR3 runs 14 residues. V was trimmed by 1 base and J by 8 bases, leaving 12 bases between them. Germline V gene sequence: CDR1 LNHNV, CDR2 YYDKDF (reference sequence). The CDR3 region is CATSRGLATHEQFF. The CDR3 DNA follows: TGTGCCACCAGCAGAGGGCTAGCGACGCATGAGCAGTTCTTC.

The rearrangement links TRBV30 to TRBJ2-7; 7 bases match TRBD2. V was pared by 5 bases and J by 5 bases, with 15 bases of the junction left unmatched. CDR1 GTSNPN and CDR2 SVGIG come from the germline V gene (reference sequence). The CDR3 sequence is 15 residues long. This CDR3 reads CAWVGGSGNYHEQYF. CDR3 sequence (DNA): TGTGCCTGGGTAGGTGGGAGCGGGAACTACCACGAGCAGTACTTC.

The rearrangement joins TRBV29-1 to TRBJ2-2, with D possibly being TRBD2 (5 bases). Per germline, CDR1 SQVTM and CDR2 ANQGSEA. The CDR3 loop spans 14 amino acids. V lost 7 bases and J 7 bases, leaving 19 bases between the germline ends. This CDR3 is CSAAVLERNGELFF. CDR3 DNA: TGCAGCGCTGCCGTACTAGAAAGGAACGGGGAGCTGTTTTTT.

This rearrangement joins TRBV19 to TRBJ1-5; weak D call: TRBD1 (6 bases). The CDR3 is made up of 13 amino acids. CDR1 and CDR2 from the germline V gene are LNHDA and SQIVND (reference sequence). The V and J ends lost 8 bases and 0 bases respectively, with 8 bases between them. CDR3 DNA sequence: TGTGCCAGTCAGGGGTTTAGCAATCAGCCCCAGCATTTT. This translates into CASQGFSNQPQHF. Variable domain in full (rest from reference TRBV19 and TRBJ1-5): DGGITQSPKYLFRKEGQNVTLSCEQNLNHDAMYWYRQDPGQGLRLIYYSQIVNDFQKGDIAEGYSVSREKKESFPLTVTSAQKNPTAFYLCASQGFSNQPQHFGDGTRLSIL.

In this sample, this clone turned up a few times. The rearrangement uses TRBV4-1 and TRBJ1-4; TRBD1 matches at 11 bases. This CDR3 is 16 amino acids long. V dropped 6 bases and J dropped 6; count of bases not matched to a gene: 9. Germline values: CDR1 MGHRA, CDR2 YSYEKL. The CDR3 sequence: CASSNDPGQGDEKLFF. CDR3 coding DNA: TGCGCCAGCAGTAACGACCCGGGACAGGGGGATGAAAAACTGTTTTTT.

The rearrangement links TRBV19 to TRBJ2-4; 11 bases fit TRBD2. This CDR3 has 17 amino acids. With V trimmed by 6 bases and J by 2 bases, 9 bases remained unmatched. Germline loops: CDR1 LNHDA, CDR2 SQIVND (reference sequence). The CDR3 DNA reads as TGTGCCAGTAGCGTTAGCGGGACTAGCGGATCCAAAAACATTCAGTACTTC. It specifies CASSVSGTSGSKNIQYF.